This is a list of T cell receptor beta chains from one sample in a study of regulatory T cells in long-lasting Graves disease. TCRdb reanalysed the multiplex PCR reads using MiXCR and keeps one entry per CDR3 protein. The sample shows 300,000 or so distinct CDR3 sequences, about 18% of them seen only once. The sequences come from peripheral blood mononuclear cells (PBMCs), collected when the disease was refractory, from a patient treated with antithyroid drugs. The receptors originated from a female donor with Graves disease. Both conserved end residues are part of each CDR3. The order of the fields is V gene, clone size, J gene, D gene, CDR3 DNA, CDR3 protein. A D gene is named only where the DNA matches it firmly. Clone size is given for some rows only: seen once, a few or many times, or a class if the clone is expanded.

>TRBV29-1|NA|TRBJ2-1|NA
TGCAGCGTTGAACCGGTGGTAGCCGACGAGAATGAGCAGTTCTTC
CSVEPVVADENEQFF
>TRBV3-1|NA|TRBJ2-2|NA
TGTGCCAGCAGCCCCTCAGAACCCCGGGGGACCGGGGAGCTGTTTTTT
CASSPSEPRGTGELFF
>TRBV10-3|few|TRBJ1-2|NA
TGTGCCATCAGTGACGGGGGCCACCAAGCCCATGGCTACACCTTC
CAISDGGHQAHGYTF
>TRBV3-1|NA|TRBJ1-1|NA
TGTGCCAGCAGCCAAGGGGGGTTGGGCACTGAAGCTTTCTTT
CASSQGGLGTEAFF
>TRBV5-1|few|TRBJ1-6|NA
TGCGCCAGCAGACCTCTGGACGGGAGTAATTCACCCCTCCACTTT
CASRPLDGSNSPLHF
>TRBV12-3/TRBV12-4|NA|TRBJ2-1|TRBD2
TGTGCCAGCAGACCGGGACTAGCTCAAAGTGAGCAGTTCTTC
CASRPGLAQSEQFF
>TRBV28|NA|TRBJ1-5|NA
TGTGCCAGCAGTCCTAACTGGATCGGGCCCCAGCATTTT
CASSPNWIGPQHF
>TRBV9|NA|TRBJ1-1|NA
TGTGCCAGCAGCGTCACCGACAGTGGGGGCACTGAAGCTTTCTTT
CASSVTDSGGTEAFF
>TRBV11-2|many|TRBJ1-1|NA
TGTGCCAGCAGCCCCACCCCCGGTGCGACATCCTCTCGGGTAGCTTTCTTT
CASSPTPGATSSRVAFF
>TRBV20-1|many|TRBJ2-5|TRBD1
TGCAGTGCCGCCGGGACAGGGGGAGAGACCCAGTACTTC
CSAAGTGGETQYF
>TRBV2|many|TRBJ1-4|NA
TGTGCCAGCAGTGACGTCCGGGGGAGGGATGAAAAACTGTTTTTT
CASSDVRGRDEKLFF
>TRBV7-2|many|TRBJ1-2|NA
TGTGCCAGCAGCTTAGGGGCAGGGTCTAACTATGGCTACACCTTC
CASSLGAGSNYGYTF
>TRBV7-3|NA|TRBJ1-2|NA
TGTGCCAGCAGCTTAAGCGGAGGCAGTCACTACACCTTC
CASSLSGGSHYTF
>TRBV20-1|many|TRBJ2-6|NA
TGCAGTGCCCGACCCGGAGCCTCTGGGGCCAACGTCCTGACTTTC
CSARPGASGANVLTF
>TRBV2|many|TRBJ2-7|NA
TGTGCCAGCAAAGGGGGTTTCAGCTCCTACGAGCAGTACTTC
CASKGGFSSYEQYF